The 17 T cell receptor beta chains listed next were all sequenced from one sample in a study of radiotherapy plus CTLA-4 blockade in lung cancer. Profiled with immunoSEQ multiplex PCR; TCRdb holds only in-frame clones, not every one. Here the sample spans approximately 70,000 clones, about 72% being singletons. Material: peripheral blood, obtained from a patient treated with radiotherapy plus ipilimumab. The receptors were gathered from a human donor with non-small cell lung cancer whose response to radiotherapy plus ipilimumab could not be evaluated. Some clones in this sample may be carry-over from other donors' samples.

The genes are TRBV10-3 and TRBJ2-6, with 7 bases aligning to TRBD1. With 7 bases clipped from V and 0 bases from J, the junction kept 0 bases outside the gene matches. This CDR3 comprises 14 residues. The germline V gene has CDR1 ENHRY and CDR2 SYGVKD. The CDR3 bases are TGTGCCATCACAGGGGGCTCTGGGGCCAACGTCCTGACTTTC. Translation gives CAITGGSGANVLTF.

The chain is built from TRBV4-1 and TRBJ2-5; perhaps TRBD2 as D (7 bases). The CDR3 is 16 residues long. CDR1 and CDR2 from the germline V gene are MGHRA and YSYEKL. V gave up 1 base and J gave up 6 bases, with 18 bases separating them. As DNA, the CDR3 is TGCGCCAGCAGCCAAGTGGGCGGGGGCGATACGAAGACCCAGTACTTC. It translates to CASSQVGGGDTKTQYF.

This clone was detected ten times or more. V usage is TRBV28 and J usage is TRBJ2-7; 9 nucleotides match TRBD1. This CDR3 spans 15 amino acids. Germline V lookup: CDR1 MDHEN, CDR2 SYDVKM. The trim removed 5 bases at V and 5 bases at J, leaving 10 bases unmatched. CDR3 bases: TGTGCCAGCAGTACCTACCGGGACAGGGTCCACGAGCAGTACTTC. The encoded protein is CASSTYRDRVHEQYF.

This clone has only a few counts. DNA of the CDR3: TGTGCCAGTAGCACTGTAGGGGGCAATTCACCCCTCCACTTT. Amino acid sequence: CASSTVGGNSPLHF. The rearrangement joins TRBV19 to TRBJ1-6, with 7 bases aligning to TRBD1. This CDR3 is built from 14 residues. Germline V gene data show CDR1 as LNHDA and CDR2 as SQIVND (reference sequence). Germline trimming cut 6 bases from V and 7 bases from J; bases unmatched to any gene: 6.

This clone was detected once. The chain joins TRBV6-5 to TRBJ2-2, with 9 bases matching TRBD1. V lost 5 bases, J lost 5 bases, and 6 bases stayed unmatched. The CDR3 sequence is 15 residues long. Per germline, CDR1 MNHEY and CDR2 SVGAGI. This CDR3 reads CASSPGQGATGELFF. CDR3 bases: TGTGCCAGCAGTCCGGGACAGGGTGCGACCGGGGAGCTGTTTTTT.

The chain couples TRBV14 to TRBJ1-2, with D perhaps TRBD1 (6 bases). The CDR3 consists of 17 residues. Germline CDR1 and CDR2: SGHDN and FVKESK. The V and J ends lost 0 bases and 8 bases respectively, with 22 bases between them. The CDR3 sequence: CASSQDRQAGAYGGYTF. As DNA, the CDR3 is TGTGCCAGCAGCCAAGATCGACAGGCCGGGGCATATGGAGGCTACACCTTC.

CDR3 DNA: TGCGCCAGCAGCTTGCCGGGGGAAGAAGGACAGGGAGGAGCTTTCTTT. The encoded protein is CASSLPGEEGQGGAFF. This chain connects TRBV5-1 to TRBJ1-1; 8 bases match TRBD1. Germline lookup yields CDR1 SGHRS and CDR2 YFSETQ. The length of the CDR3 is 16 residues. V lost 1 base to trimming and J lost 10 bases; unmatched junction nucleotides: 15.

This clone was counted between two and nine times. The CDR3 protein is CASSPLVGEGAMNTEAFF. The CDR3 region has the DNA TGTGCCAGCAGCCCCCTTGTCGGCGAGGGGGCCATGAACACTGAAGCTTTCTTT. The rearrangement links TRBV7-6 to TRBJ1-1, with 7 bases identical to TRBD1. V shed 5 bases and J 0 bases; nucleotides not matched to a gene: 15. CDR3 length: 18 residues. CDR1 and CDR2 from the germline V gene are SGHVS and FNYEAQ.

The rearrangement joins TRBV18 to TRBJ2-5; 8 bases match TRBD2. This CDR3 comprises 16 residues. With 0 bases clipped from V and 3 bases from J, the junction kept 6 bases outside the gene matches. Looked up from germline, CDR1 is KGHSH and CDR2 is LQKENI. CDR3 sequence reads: CASSPPRVAGKETQYF. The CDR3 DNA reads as TGTGCCAGCTCACCACCGAGAGTAGCGGGGAAAGAGACCCAGTACTTC.

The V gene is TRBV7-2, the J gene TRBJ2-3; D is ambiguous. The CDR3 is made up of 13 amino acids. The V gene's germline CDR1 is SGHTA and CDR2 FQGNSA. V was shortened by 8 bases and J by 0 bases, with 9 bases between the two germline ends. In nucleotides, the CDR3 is TGTGCCAGCTTGCACTATAGCACAGATACGCAGTATTTT. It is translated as CASLHYSTDTQYF.

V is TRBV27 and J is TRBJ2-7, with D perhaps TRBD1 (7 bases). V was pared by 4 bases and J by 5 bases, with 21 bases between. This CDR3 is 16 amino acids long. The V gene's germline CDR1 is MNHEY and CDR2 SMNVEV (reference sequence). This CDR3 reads CASSYQGGTGAHEQYF. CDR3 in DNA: TGTGCCAGCAGTTACCAGGGGGGTACAGGGGCACACGAGCAGTACTTC.

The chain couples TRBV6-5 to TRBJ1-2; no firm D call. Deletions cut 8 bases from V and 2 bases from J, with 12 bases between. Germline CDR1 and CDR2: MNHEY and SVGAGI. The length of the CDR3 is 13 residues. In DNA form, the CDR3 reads TGTGCCAGCCGCCCGGGCGGGAACTATGGCTACACCTTC. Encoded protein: CASRPGGNYGYTF.

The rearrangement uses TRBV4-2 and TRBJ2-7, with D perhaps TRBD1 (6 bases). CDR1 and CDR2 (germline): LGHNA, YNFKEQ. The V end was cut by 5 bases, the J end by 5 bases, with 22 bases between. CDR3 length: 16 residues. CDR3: CASSDANLGAGHEQYF. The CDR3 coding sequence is TGTGCCAGCAGCGACGCCAACTTGGGGGCCGGCCACGAGCAGTACTTC.

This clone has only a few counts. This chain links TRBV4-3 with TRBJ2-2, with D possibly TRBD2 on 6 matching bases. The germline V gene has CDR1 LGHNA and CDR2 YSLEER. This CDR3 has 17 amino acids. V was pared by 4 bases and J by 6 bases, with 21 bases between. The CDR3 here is CASSPDGDSGPPGELFF. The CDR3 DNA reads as TGCGCCAGCAGCCCAGACGGGGATAGCGGTCCACCCGGGGAGCTGTTTTTT.

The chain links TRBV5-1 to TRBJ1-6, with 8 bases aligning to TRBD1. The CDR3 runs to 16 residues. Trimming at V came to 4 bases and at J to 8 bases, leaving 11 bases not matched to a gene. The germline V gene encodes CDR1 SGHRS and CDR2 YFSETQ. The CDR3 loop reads CASSPGTGGIDSPLHF. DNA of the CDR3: TGCGCCAGCAGCCCCGGTACAGGGGGGATTGATTCACCCCTCCACTTT.

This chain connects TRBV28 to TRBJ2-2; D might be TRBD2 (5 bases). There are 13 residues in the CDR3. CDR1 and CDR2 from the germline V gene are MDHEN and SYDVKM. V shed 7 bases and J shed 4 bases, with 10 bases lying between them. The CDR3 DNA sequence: TGTGCCAGCATCCCGGAGGCCACCGGGGAGCTGTTTTTT. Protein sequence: CASIPEATGELFF.

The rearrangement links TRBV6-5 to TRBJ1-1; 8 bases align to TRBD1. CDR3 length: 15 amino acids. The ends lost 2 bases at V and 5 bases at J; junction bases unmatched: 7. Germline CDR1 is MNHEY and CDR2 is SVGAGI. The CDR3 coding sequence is TGTGCCAGCAGTTACCGGCCAGGGGGCGTTACTGAAGCTTTCTTT. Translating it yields CASSYRPGGVTEAFF.